The 10 T cell receptor beta chains below come from one sample, sequenced in a study of CD8 T cells in Susac syndrome. RNA amounts of roughly 0.5 to 1 ug underwent reverse transcription with random hexamers. TCRdb re-derived calls from the immunoSEQ multiplex PCR reads in MiXCR, one entry per CDR3 protein. The sample carries hundreds of thousands of distinct CDR3 sequences, roughly 95% recorded once. The sequencing sample was made of CD4+ T cells from PBMCs. The receptors were gathered from a human donor with multiple sclerosis.

The chain combines TRBV11-1 with TRBJ2-5; D might be TRBD1 (6 bases). Germline V gene sequence: CDR1 SGHAT, CDR2 FQDESV (reference sequence). V lost 2 bases, J lost 4 bases, and 14 bases lay in between. The CDR3 has 15 residues. The CDR3 DNA sequence: TGTGCCAGCAGCTTAAGCACAGGGAATCGAGAGACCCAGTACTTC. Its translation is CASSLSTGNRETQYF.

This clonotype has only a few counts. The chain carries TRBV25-1 and TRBJ2-1; D is perhaps TRBD2 (5 bases). CDR3 length equals 15 residues. Deletions cut 6 bases from V and 0 bases from J, with 12 bases between. CDR1 is MGHDK and CDR2 is SYGVNS in the germline V gene. Here the CDR3 DNA reads TGTGCCAGCAGGCCCAGTGGGAGCTCCTACAATGAGCAGTTCTTC. Its translation is CASRPSGSSYNEQFF. Based on the CDR3 plus reference TRBV25-1 and TRBJ2-1, the full variable domain is EADIYQTPRYLVIGTGKKITLECSQTMGHDKMYWYQQDPGMELHLIHYSYGVNSTEKGDLSSESTVSRIRTEHFPLTLESARPSHTSQYLCASRPSGSSYNEQFFGPGTRLTVL.

This chain joins TRBV6-1 and TRBJ2-7; D gene ambiguous. Germline V gives CDR1 MNHNS, CDR2 SASEGT. CDR3 length: 11 residues. The V gene lost 6 bases and the J gene lost 10 bases, with 13 bases spanning the gap. Here the CDR3 reads CASSLGLSQYF. The CDR3 nucleotides are TGTGCCAGCAGCCTAGGGTTGTCACAGTACTTC.

The chain couples TRBV28 to TRBJ2-4; no clear D. Germline V gene lookup returns CDR1 MDHEN and CDR2 SYDVKM. This CDR3 region has 14 residues. V lost 6 bases to trimming and J lost 5 bases, with 14 bases between them. The CDR3 loop is CASSIGPAQNIQYF. As DNA, the CDR3 is TGTGCCAGCAGCATCGGGCCGGCACAAAACATTCAGTACTTC.

V is TRBV6-5 and J is TRBJ1-6; weak D call: TRBD1 (5 bases). V was trimmed by 6 bases and J by 7 bases, leaving 10 bases between them. The CDR3 covers 13 residues. CDR1 is MNHEY, CDR2 SVGAGI, per germline. CDR3: CASSRALNSPLHF. The DNA of the CDR3 is TGTGCCAGCAGCAGGGCCCTGAATTCACCCCTCCACTTT.

V is TRBV2 and J is TRBJ2-5; unclear D gene. The germline V and J ends were trimmed by 6 bases and 2 bases, with 16 bases remaining between them. The germline V gene has CDR1 SNHLY and CDR2 FYNNEI. The CDR3 totals 15 residues. CDR3 coding DNA: TGTGCCAGCAGGGCCAGGATCAGGCGTCAAGAGACCCAGTACTTC. Translated: CASRARIRRQETQYF.

This rearrangement joins TRBV30 to TRBJ1-2; unclear D gene. This CDR3 has 12 residues. CDR1 and CDR2 (germline): GTSNPN, SVGIG (reference sequence). V was clipped by 1 base and J by 0 bases, with 3 bases between them. The CDR3, as DNA: TGTGCCTGGAGTGCGACTAACTATGGCTACACCTTC. It specifies CAWSATNYGYTF.

The rearrangement joins TRBV6-1 to TRBJ1-5; 7 nucleotides line up with TRBD1. With 7 bases clipped from V and 5 bases from J, the junction kept 5 bases outside the gene matches. There are 13 residues in the CDR3. CDR1 is MNHNS and CDR2 is SASEGT in the germline V gene. The CDR3 region has the DNA TGTGCCAGCAACGACAGGGACGATCAGCCCCAGCATTTT. This sequence encodes CASNDRDDQPQHF.

The genes are TRBV7-2 and TRBJ2-5, with TRBD1 identical over 9 bases. Germline assignment: CDR1 SGHTA and CDR2 FQGNSA. V dropped 4 bases and J dropped 0; count of bases not matched to a gene: 6. The CDR3 runs to 16 residues. CDR3 DNA: TGTGCCAGCAGCTCTGGGACAGGGTGGTACCAAGAGACCCAGTACTTC. This codes for CASSSGTGWYQETQYF.

The gene calls are TRBV7-9 and TRBJ2-4; D perhaps matches TRBD2 (5 bases). Trimming pared 3 bases from V and 3 bases from J, leaving 12 bases between. Germline V CDR1 and CDR2: SEHNR, FQNEAQ (reference sequence). The CDR3 length is 15 residues. The CDR3 region is CASSFEGLGKNIQYF. The CDR3 DNA is TGTGCCAGCAGCTTTGAGGGTCTCGGCAAAAACATTCAGTACTTC.